These 24 T cell receptor beta chains were sequenced from one sample in a study of identical twins (dated by TCRdb to 2015 to 2016). Receptors were amplified or captured by 5' RACE. The sequencer listed for this sample is Illumina HiSeq 2000. Through fastp at Q25 and MiXCR, TCRdb rebuilt clones from the public reads, retaining in-frame beta chains. Here each entry gathers all rows of one CDR3 protein and keeps the most common genes and DNA. The table for this sample lists approximately 94,000 distinct CDR3 sequences; 5.9% of them were counted only once. The ten largest account for about 12% of the sample. Sequenced input: memory T cells sorted from blood. The cell subset or site label corresponds to: CD45RO+ enriched T cells. All receptors come from a woman in her fifties or sixties in good health.

This clonotype was picked up a small number of times. The rearrangement links TRBV12-5 to TRBJ1-1, with a possible D match to TRBD1 (6 bases). The length of the CDR3 is 14 residues. CDR1 and CDR2 from the germline V gene are LGHNT and FRNRAP. Trimming stripped 5 bases from V and 4 bases from J, with 14 bases between. CDR3 residues: CASGLEIQGTEAFF. The CDR3 DNA reads TGTGCTAGTGGTCTGGAGATACAGGGCACTGAAGCTTTCTTT.

This clonotype came up many times. The chain uses TRBV24-1 and TRBJ2-1; D might be TRBD1 or TRBD2, each matching 5 bases. Germline V CDR1 and CDR2: KGHDR, SFDVKD. CDR3 size: 15 residues. V gave up 3 bases and J gave up 11 bases, with 19 bases separating them. The CDR3 region is CATSDLSEGRVKQFF. For the CDR3, the DNA is TGTGCCACCAGTGATCTCAGTGAGGGGCGCGTAAAGCAGTTCTTC.

In its sample, this clonotype was seen many times. The rearrangement links TRBV5-6 to TRBJ1-5; a weak D match, TRBD1 (6 bases). The germline V gene has CDR1 SGHDT and CDR2 YYEEEE. CDR3 length: 18 amino acids. V dropped 0 bases and J dropped 0 bases, with 16 bases sitting between them. In DNA, the CDR3 is TGTGCCAGCAGCTTGGCCGTAGGGGGGACACTTAGCAATCAGCCCCAGCATTTT. Its translation: CASSLAVGGTLSNQPQHF. The variable domain in full, completed from reference TRBV5-6 and TRBJ1-5, reads DAGVTQSPTHLIKTRGQQVTLRCSPKSGHDTVSWYQQALGQGPQFIFQYYEEEERQRGNFPDRFSGHQFPNYSSELNVNALLLGDSALYLCASSLAVGGTLSNQPQHFGDGTRLSIL.

The chain has TRBV6-1 and TRBJ1-1; D ambiguous. The CDR3 has 14 amino acids. The V and J ends lost 2 bases and 1 base respectively, with 8 bases between them. Germline CDR1 is MNHNS and CDR2 is SASEGT. The CDR3 DNA sequence: TGTGCCAGCAGTGAACCCGGAAGGAACACTGAAGCTTTCTTT. Protein: CASSEPGRNTEAFF.

There are many counts of this clonotype. The V and J genes are TRBV6-1 and TRBJ1-4; D gene ambiguous. Germline V gives CDR1 MNHNS, CDR2 SASEGT. This CDR3 has 14 amino acids. With 2 bases removed from V and 8 bases from J, the gap between germline ends came to 12 bases. Here the CDR3 reads CASSERQVSEKLFF. The DNA for the CDR3 is TGTGCCAGCAGTGAAAGGCAGGTATCAGAAAAACTGTTTTTT.

This clonotype was seen many times. This chain links TRBV29-1 with TRBJ1-5, with a tentative D call TRBD1 (6 bases). The CDR3 has 13 residues. The germline V gene encodes CDR1 SQVTM and CDR2 ANQGSEA. With 4 bases removed from V and 7 bases from J, the gap between germline ends came to 14 bases. The DNA of the CDR3 is TGCAGCGTTGGTCTCGGGGGCGGACAGCCCCAGCATTTT. Its protein product is CSVGLGGGQPQHF. Full variable domain (missing parts from reference TRBV29-1 and TRBJ1-5): SAVISQKPSRDICQRGTSLTIQCQVDSQVTMMFWYRQQPGQSLTLIATANQGSEATYESGFVIDKFPISRPNLTFSTLTVSNMSPEDSSIYLCSVGLGGGQPQHFGDGTRLSIL.

This clonotype was seen a handful of times. The V and J genes are TRBV30 and TRBJ2-1, with D possibly being TRBD1 or TRBD2 (5 bases each). The CDR3 runs 11 residues. From germline, CDR1 is GTSNPN and CDR2 SVGIG (reference sequence). The ends were cut back, 2 bases at V and 8 bases at J, with 7 bases in the middle. Here the CDR3 DNA reads TGTGCCTGGAGTAGAGGGGATGAGCAGTTCTTC. Translation gives CAWSRGDEQFF.

This clonotype was detected ten times or more. The chain combines TRBV10-2 with TRBJ1-2; D remains ambiguous. This CDR3 comprises 15 residues. The germline V gene has CDR1 WSHSY and CDR2 SAAADI. V lost 3 bases, J lost 0 bases, and 11 bases lay in between. The CDR3 region has the DNA TGCGCCAGCAGTGAACTCCGGCACTCTAACTATGGCTACACCTTC. Its translation: CASSELRHSNYGYTF.

Ten or more counts support this clonotype. The chain couples TRBV7-9 to TRBJ2-3, with 10 positions matching TRBD2. The trim removed 6 bases at V and 2 bases at J, leaving 5 bases unmatched. The germline V gene encodes CDR1 SEHNR and CDR2 FQNEAQ (reference sequence). This CDR3 spans 15 amino acids. The CDR3 region is CASSRTSGVTDTQYF. The CDR3 DNA reads TGTGCCAGCAGTAGGACTAGCGGTGTCACAGATACGCAGTATTTT.

Ten or more counts support this clonotype. V gene TRBV27 combines with J gene TRBJ2-3, with D uncertain. In germline, CDR1 is MNHEY, CDR2 SMNVEV (reference sequence). The ends were cut back, 3 bases at V and 2 bases at J, with 6 bases in the middle. The CDR3 runs to 13 residues. Here the CDR3 reads CASSLRYTDTQYF. CDR3 sequence (DNA): TGTGCCAGCAGTTTGCGCTACACAGATACGCAGTATTTT.

This clonotype was counted many times. This chain links TRBV27 with TRBJ2-7; D assignment may be TRBD1 or TRBD2 (5 bases each). The CDR3 contains 14 residues. Between the trimmed V and J ends, which lost 5 bases and 3 bases, there was a span of 14 bases. The V gene's germline CDR1 is MNHEY and CDR2 SMNVEV (reference sequence). The CDR3, as DNA: TGTGCCAGCAGTCTTGGGGGAGTACTCTACGAGCAGTACGTC. Translated, it gives CASSLGGVLYEQYV.

This clonotype has ten or more counts. This rearrangement joins TRBV10-3 to TRBJ1-2; no definite D call. V lost 10 bases to trimming and J lost 4 bases, with 19 bases between them. This CDR3 region has 14 residues. Looked up from germline, CDR1 is ENHRY and CDR2 is SYGVKD. CDR3: CATRTDPGSYGYTF. CDR3 DNA sequence: TGTGCCACCAGAACGGACCCTGGGAGCTATGGCTACACCTTC.

This clonotype occurred many times. This sequence joins TRBV12-3 or TRBV12-4 and TRBJ1-1; 11 bases are a match to TRBD1. V dropped 6 bases and J dropped 1; count of bases not matched to a gene: 4. This CDR3 is 15 amino acids long. The CDR3 DNA reads as TGTGCCAGCAGCGGGACAGGGGGAAGGAACACTGAAGCTTTCTTT. Amino acids: CASSGTGGRNTEAFF.

The sample holds many counts of this clonotype. A junction end diverges from the germline sequence, so it may reflect a read error. The V and J genes are TRBV29-1 and TRBJ2-5; D remains unclear. The CDR3 sequence is 13 residues long. Germline lookup yields CDR1 SQVTM and CDR2 ANQGSEA. The CDR3 region is CSVAAASQGTQYF. In DNA form, the CDR3 reads TGCAGCGTTGCGGCAGCCAGTCAAGGGACCCAGTACTTC.

This clonotype was recorded a few times. This rearrangement joins TRBV10-2 to TRBJ2-3; TRBD2 matches 13 bases. V was clipped by 8 bases and J by 3 bases; unmatched bases: 8. CDR1 and CDR2 (germline): WSHSY, SAAADI. The length of the CDR3 is 16 residues. The CDR3, as DNA: TGCGCCAGCCGGGGGACTAGCGGGAAGGCGACAGATACGCAGTATTTT. This encodes CASRGTSGKATDTQYF.

There are many counts of this clonotype. The chain is built from TRBV5-1 and TRBJ2-7; D is perhaps TRBD2 (6 bases). From germline, CDR1 is SGHRS and CDR2 YFSETQ. Trimming stripped 4 bases from V and 6 bases from J, with 14 bases between. The CDR3 covers 13 residues. The CDR3 DNA sequence: TGCGCCAGCAGCAGTGGGGGGATCGGCGAGCAGTACTTC. Translating it yields CASSSGGIGEQYF. The complete variable domain, with remaining parts taken from reference TRBV5-1 and TRBJ2-7, reads KAGVTQTPRYLIKTRGQQVTLSCSPISGHRSVSWYQQTPGQGLQFLFEYFSETQRNKGNFPGRFSGRQFSNSRSEMNVSTLELGDSALYLCASSSGGIGEQYFGPGTRLTVT.

This clonotype was counted ten times or more. This chain connects TRBV5-1 to TRBJ2-3; D gene ambiguous. The germline gives CDR1 SGHRS, CDR2 YFSETQ. The CDR3 runs 12 residues. Trimming shortened V by 4 bases and J by 6 bases, and 9 bases separated the two germline ends. This CDR3 reads CASSPHPDTQYF. The CDR3 DNA reads TGCGCCAGCAGCCCACACCCGGATACGCAGTATTTT.

The table lists this clonotype with many counts. The chain combines TRBV11-2 with TRBJ2-1; TRBD1 is a possible D gene (6 bases). Germline CDR1 and CDR2: SGHAT and FQNNGV. The CDR3 consists of 20 residues. Trimming took off 5 bases at V and 0 bases at J, with 26 bases between the two ends. The CDR3 sequence: CASSRLVPLRQASSYNEQFF. As DNA, the CDR3 is TGTGCCAGCAGCCGTCTTGTTCCCCTGAGACAGGCCAGCTCCTACAATGAGCAGTTCTTC.

This clonotype is judged medium-sized. This chain uses TRBV27 with TRBJ2-1; TRBD1 aligns across 7 bases. J gave up 8 bases and V 6 bases, and 4 bases lay outside the gene matches. This CDR3 is 12 amino acids long. From germline, CDR1 is MNHEY and CDR2 SMNVEV (reference sequence). CDR3 sequence (DNA): TGTGCCAGCAGAATAGGGGGCCATGAGCAGTTCTTC. Translated, it gives CASRIGGHEQFF.

This clonotype was picked up many times. Germline and junction disagree at one end, which may indicate a read error. This chain uses TRBV7-7 with TRBJ2-5; possible D gene TRBD2, 5 bases. The germline V gene has CDR1 SSHAT and CDR2 FNYEAQ (reference sequence). This CDR3 comprises 14 residues. CDR3 amino acids: CASSPTGSQETQYF. The CDR3 nucleotides read TGTGCTAGCAGCCCTACGGGGAGCCAAGAGACCCAGTACTTC. The full variable domain, with the rest looked up from reference TRBV7-7 and TRBJ2-5, is GAGVSQSPRYKVTKRGQDVTLRCDPISSHATLYWYQQALGQGPEFLTYFNYEAQPDKSGLPSDRFSAERPEGSISTLTIQRTEQRDSAMYRCASSPTGSQETQYFGPGTRLLVL.

This clonotype was observed many times. The V gene is TRBV11-2, the J gene TRBJ2-7, with D possibly being TRBD2 (5 bases). In germline, CDR1 is SGHAT, CDR2 FQNNGV. This CDR3 comprises 15 residues. V was trimmed by 2 bases and J by 0 bases, leaving 11 bases between them. The CDR3 sequence: CASSLRGPLSYEQYF. CDR3 nucleotide sequence: TGTGCCAGCAGCTTACGGGGTCCTCTCTCCTACGAGCAGTACTTC.

In this sample, this clonotype turned up a few times. J is TRBJ2-2 and V is TRBV28; TRBD2 might be the D (5 bases). This CDR3 contains 12 residues. Germline lookup yields CDR1 MDHEN and CDR2 SYDVKM. V lost 4 bases, J lost 8 bases, and 8 bases lay in between. In nucleotides, the CDR3 is TGTGCCAGCAGTTGGGAGCGGGGGGAGCTGTTTTTT. It codes for CASSWERGELFF.

The CDR3 bases are TGTGCCAGCAGCGTAGGGCAGGGGCCTCAGCCCCAGCATTTT. Translating it yields CASSVGQGPQPQHF. This sequence joins TRBV9 and TRBJ1-5, with D possibly matching TRBD1 (6 bases). Germline V CDR1 and CDR2: SGDLS, YYNGEE. This CDR3 region has 14 residues. The V gene lost 0 bases and the J gene lost 6 bases, with 10 bases spanning the gap.

This clonotype showed up many times. This rearrangement joins TRBV6-5 to TRBJ1-1, with TRBD1 matching 9 bases. Germline CDR1 MNHEY, CDR2 SVGAGI. The CDR3 has 14 residues. V dropped 6 bases and J dropped 4; count of bases not matched to a gene: 6. In nucleotides, the CDR3 is TGTGCCAGCAGGCCGGGACAGGGCCGCACTGAAGCTTTCTTT. The encoded protein is CASRPGQGRTEAFF.